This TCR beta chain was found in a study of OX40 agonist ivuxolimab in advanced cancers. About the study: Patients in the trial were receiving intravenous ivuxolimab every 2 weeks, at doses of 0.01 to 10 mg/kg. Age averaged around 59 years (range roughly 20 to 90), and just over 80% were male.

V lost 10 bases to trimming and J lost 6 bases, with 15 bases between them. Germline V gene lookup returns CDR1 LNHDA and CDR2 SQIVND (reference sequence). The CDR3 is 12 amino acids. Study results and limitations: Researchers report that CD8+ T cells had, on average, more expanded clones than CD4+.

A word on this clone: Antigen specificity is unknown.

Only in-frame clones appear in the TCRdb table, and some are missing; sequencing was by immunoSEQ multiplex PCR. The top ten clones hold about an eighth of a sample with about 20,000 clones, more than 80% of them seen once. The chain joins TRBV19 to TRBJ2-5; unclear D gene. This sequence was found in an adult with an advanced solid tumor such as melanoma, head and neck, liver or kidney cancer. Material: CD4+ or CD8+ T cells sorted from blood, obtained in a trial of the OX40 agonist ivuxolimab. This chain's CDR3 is CATATPGQTQYF. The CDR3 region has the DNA TGTGCCACCGCCACCCCAGGACAGACCCAGTACTTC.